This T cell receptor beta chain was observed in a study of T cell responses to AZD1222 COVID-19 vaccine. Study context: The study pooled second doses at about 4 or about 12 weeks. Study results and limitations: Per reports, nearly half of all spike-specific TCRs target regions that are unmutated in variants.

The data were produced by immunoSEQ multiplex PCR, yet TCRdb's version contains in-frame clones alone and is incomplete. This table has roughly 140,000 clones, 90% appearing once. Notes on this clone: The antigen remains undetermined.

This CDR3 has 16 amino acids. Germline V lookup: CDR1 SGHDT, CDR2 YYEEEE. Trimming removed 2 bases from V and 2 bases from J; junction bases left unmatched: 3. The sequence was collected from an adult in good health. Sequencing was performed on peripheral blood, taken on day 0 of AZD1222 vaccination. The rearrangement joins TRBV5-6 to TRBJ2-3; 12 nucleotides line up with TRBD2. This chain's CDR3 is CASSFRLAGDTDTQYF. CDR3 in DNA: TGTGCCAGCAGCTTCCGACTAGCGGGAGACACAGATACGCAGTATTTT.